These T cell receptor beta chains were read from a single sample in a study of cytomegalovirus exposure and HLA in healthy donors. Here immunoSEQ multiplex PCR was the method, and the copy in TCRdb shows in-frame clones only, minus some. The sample lists roughly 75,000 clones, 84% occurring once. The specimen sequenced was PBMCs. Receptor source: a man in his 70s in good health and CMV-seropositive. CDR3s include the opening cysteine and the closing phenylalanine or tryptophan. The order of the fields is CDR3 length, D gene, J gene, V gene, clone size, CDR3 protein, CDR3 DNA. A D gene is named only where the DNA matches it firmly. Expanded clones get a size class; other rows say once, few or many, or leave the size out.

cdr3_length: 13
d_call: .
j_call: TRBJ1-1
v_call: TRBV6-1
clone_size: few
cdr3_aa: CASLRQEYTEAFF
cdr3_nt: TGTGCCAGCTTACGACAGGAGTACACTGAAGCTTTCTTT

cdr3_length: 14
d_call: .
j_call: TRBJ2-3
v_call: TRBV19
clone_size: .
cdr3_aa: CASSIQVSTDTQYF
cdr3_nt: TGTGCCAGTAGTATTCAGGTTAGCACAGATACGCAGTATTTT

cdr3_length: 14
d_call: TRBD1
j_call: TRBJ1-2
v_call: TRBV18
clone_size: .
cdr3_aa: CASSPRQGIDGYTF
cdr3_nt: TGTGCCAGCTCACCGAGACAGGGTATCGATGGCTACACCTTC

cdr3_length: 15
d_call: TRBD1
j_call: TRBJ2-5
v_call: TRBV2
clone_size: .
cdr3_aa: CASSAGTGGQETQYF
cdr3_nt: TGTGCCAGCAGTGCTGGGACAGGGGGGCAAGAGACCCAGTACTTC

cdr3_length: 15
d_call: .
j_call: TRBJ2-5
v_call: TRBV28
clone_size: .
cdr3_aa: CASSLGADLQETQYF
cdr3_nt: TGTGCCAGCAGTTTAGGGGCAGACCTCCAAGAGACCCAGTACTTC

cdr3_length: 16
d_call: TRBD1
j_call: TRBJ2-7
v_call: TRBV7-2
clone_size: .
cdr3_aa: CASSAARGKGTYEQYF
cdr3_nt: TGTGCCAGCAGCGCAGCCAGGGGGAAGGGGACCTACGAGCAGTACTTC

cdr3_length: 13
d_call: .
j_call: TRBJ2-5
v_call: TRBV10-3
clone_size: .
cdr3_aa: CAISWAIEETQYF
cdr3_nt: TGTGCCATCAGTTGGGCCATAGAGGAGACCCAGTACTTC

cdr3_length: 14
d_call: TRBD1
j_call: TRBJ1-4
v_call: TRBV7-9
clone_size: .
cdr3_aa: CASSPPGQAEKLFF
cdr3_nt: TGTGCCAGCAGCCCACCGGGACAGGCTGAAAAACTGTTTTTT

cdr3_length: 13
d_call: .
j_call: TRBJ1-2
v_call: TRBV30
clone_size: .
cdr3_aa: CAWSVRVNYGYTF
cdr3_nt: TGTGCCTGGAGTGTACGGGTTAACTATGGCTACACCTTC

cdr3_length: 12
d_call: .
j_call: TRBJ2-2
v_call: TRBV7-8
clone_size: .
cdr3_aa: CASSRLNGELFF
cdr3_nt: TGTGCCAGCAGTCGACTTAACGGGGAGCTGTTTTTT

cdr3_length: 14
d_call: .
j_call: TRBJ2-1
v_call: TRBV5-5
clone_size: .
cdr3_aa: CASGRQGGGNEQFF
cdr3_nt: TGTGCCAGCGGGCGCCAAGGGGGGGGCAATGAGCAGTTCTTC

cdr3_length: 14
d_call: TRBD1
j_call: TRBJ1-4
v_call: TRBV6-1
clone_size: .
cdr3_aa: CASSEGGDRNKVLF
cdr3_nt: TGTGCCAGCAGTGAAGGTGGGGACAGAAATAAGGTCCTTTTT

cdr3_length: 13
d_call: .
j_call: TRBJ2-2
v_call: TRBV7-9
clone_size: .
cdr3_aa: CASSPSYTGELFF
cdr3_nt: TGTGCCAGCAGCCCCTCCTACACCGGGGAGCTGTTTTTT

cdr3_length: 17
d_call: TRBD2
j_call: TRBJ2-5
v_call: TRBV28
clone_size: .
cdr3_aa: CASGGAHLGTRQETQYF
cdr3_nt: TGTGCCAGCGGGGGGGCCCATCTTGGGACTAGACAAGAGACCCAGTACTTC

cdr3_length: 17
d_call: TRBD1
j_call: TRBJ2-3
v_call: TRBV4-1
clone_size: .
cdr3_aa: CASSQDQSGQGRYTQYF
cdr3_nt: TGCGCCAGCAGCCAAGATCAATCGGGACAGGGCCGTTATACGCAGTATTTT

cdr3_length: 14
d_call: .
j_call: TRBJ1-5
v_call: TRBV28
clone_size: .
cdr3_aa: CASNQTPGGQPQHF
cdr3_nt: TGTGCCAGCAATCAGACACCGGGAGGCCAGCCCCAGCATTTT

cdr3_length: 14
d_call: TRBD1
j_call: TRBJ2-7
v_call: TRBV27
clone_size: .
cdr3_aa: CASWRTGDSYEQYF
cdr3_nt: TGTGCCAGCTGGAGGACAGGCGACTCCTACGAGCAGTACTTC

cdr3_length: 14
d_call: .
j_call: TRBJ2-7
v_call: TRBV5-5
clone_size: .
cdr3_aa: CASSLGVRAYEQYF
cdr3_nt: TGTGCCAGCAGCTTGGGAGTTCGGGCCTACGAGCAGTACTTC

cdr3_length: 14
d_call: .
j_call: TRBJ1-1
v_call: TRBV5-8
clone_size: .
cdr3_aa: CASSLSHLNTEAFF
cdr3_nt: TGTGCCAGCAGCTTGTCACATTTGAACACTGAAGCTTTCTTT

cdr3_length: 12
d_call: TRBD1
j_call: TRBJ2-7
v_call: TRBV28
clone_size: once
cdr3_aa: CASGTGIYEQYF
cdr3_nt: TGTGCCAGCGGGACAGGGATCTACGAGCAGTACTTC

cdr3_length: 14
d_call: .
j_call: TRBJ2-7
v_call: TRBV5-8
clone_size: .
cdr3_aa: CASSSRGSSYEQYF
cdr3_nt: TGTGCCAGCAGCTCGAGGGGGAGCTCCTACGAGCAGTACTTC

cdr3_length: 13
d_call: .
j_call: TRBJ2-7
v_call: TRBV4-1
clone_size: .
cdr3_aa: CASSLRQTYEQYF
cdr3_nt: TGCGCCAGCAGCCTCAGACAGACCTACGAGCAGTACTTC

cdr3_length: 15
d_call: TRBD1
j_call: TRBJ1-4
v_call: TRBV5-1
clone_size: .
cdr3_aa: CASSSQGAHVEKLFF
cdr3_nt: TGCGCCAGCAGCTCTCAGGGGGCGCACGTTGAAAAACTGTTTTTT

cdr3_length: 17
d_call: .
j_call: TRBJ2-4
v_call: TRBV5-1
clone_size: .
cdr3_aa: CASSLASDSQAKNIQYF
cdr3_nt: TGCGCCAGCAGCTTGGCCTCGGACAGCCAAGCCAAAAACATTCAGTACTTC

cdr3_length: 14
d_call: .
j_call: TRBJ2-5
v_call: TRBV5-1
clone_size: .
cdr3_aa: CASSAQRPGETQYF
cdr3_nt: TGCGCCAGCAGCGCGCAGAGACCAGGGGAGACCCAGTACTTC

cdr3_length: 16
d_call: .
j_call: TRBJ2-5
v_call: TRBV5-1
clone_size: .
cdr3_aa: CASSSGPRAQGGAQYF
cdr3_nt: TGCGCCAGCAGTTCAGGACCCCGGGCACAAGGGGGGGCCCAGTACTTC